These 12 T cell receptor beta chains originate from one sample sequenced in a study of T cells in Graves' hyperthyroidism and ophthalmopathy. From RNA transcripts, TCR beta CDR3 regions were amplified. HTBI primers were the set used in a first-round RT-PCR of the TCR CDR3. Each CDR3 protein is one row after TCRdb ran MiXCR on the multiplex PCR reads. Here the sample spans about 400,000 distinct CDR3 sequences, 15% being singletons. Sequenced material: blood. The source is a woman aged 30 to 39 with Graves' hyperthyroidism.

This clonotype was found a few times. CDR3 residues: CAIKEGGDKNIQYF. Here the CDR3 DNA reads TGTGCCATCAAGGAAGGTGGTGACAAAAACATTCAGTACTTC. The chain combines TRBV10-3 with TRBJ2-4; no clear D. V was cut by 7 bases and J by 3 bases, with 13 bases left in between. The CDR3 is 14 residues long. Germline lookup yields CDR1 ENHRY and CDR2 SYGVKD.

The genes are TRBV7-2 and TRBJ2-3, with D perhaps matching TRBD1 (8 bases). The length of the CDR3 is 17 residues. CDR1 SGHTA and CDR2 FQGNSA come from the germline V gene. The germline V and J ends were trimmed by 8 bases and 3 bases, with 24 bases remaining between them. CDR3 nucleotide sequence: TGTGCCAGCGGCGGGGGCAGGGGGCGCATTCGGACAGATACGCAGTATTTT. Its translation: CASGGGRGRIRTDTQYF. Drawing the rest from reference TRBV7-2 and TRBJ2-3, the complete variable domain is GAGVSQSPSNKVTEKGKDVELRCDPISGHTALYWYRQSLGQGLEFLIYFQGNSAPDKSGLPSDRFSAERTGGSVSTLTIQRTQQEDSAVYLCASGGGRGRIRTDTQYFGPGTRLTVL.

The sample holds a few counts of this clonotype. V and J are TRBV18 and TRBJ2-5; D ambiguous. Germline CDR1 reads KGHSH; CDR2 reads LQKENI. Between the trimmed V and J ends, which lost 1 base and 1 base, there was a span of 10 bases. The CDR3 spans 15 residues. The CDR3 here is CASSPLTGPQETQYF. The CDR3 DNA sequence: TGTGCCAGCTCACCACTGACCGGGCCCCAAGAGACCCAGTACTTC.

The table lists this clonotype with many counts. V usage is TRBV20-1 and J usage is TRBJ2-1, with D hard to call. Germline CDR1 reads DFQATT; CDR2 reads SNEGSKA (reference sequence). The CDR3 consists of 15 residues. Written as DNA, the CDR3 is TGCAGCAGTGAAGGGTACCAAAGCTCCTACAATGAGCAGTTCTTC. It specifies CSSEGYQSSYNEQFF.

This clonotype was detected many times. J is TRBJ2-3 and V is TRBV24-1; TRBD2 matches at 7 bases. V trimming: 4 bases; J trimming: 4 bases; junction bases outside the gene matches: 13. The germline gives CDR1 KGHDR, CDR2 SFDVKD. The CDR3 consists of 17 residues. CDR3 residues: CATSEKGTGRLADTQYF. The CDR3 DNA reads as TGTGCCACCAGTGAAAAAGGGACCGGGAGGTTGGCAGATACGCAGTATTTT.

The chain joins TRBV4-1 to TRBJ1-5; no reliable D call. This CDR3 is 15 amino acids long. The ends were cut back, 0 bases at V and 0 bases at J, with 6 bases in the middle. The germline CDR1 and CDR2 sequences are MGHRA and YSYEKL. The CDR3 DNA reads TGCGCCAGCAGCCAAGACACCTATAGCAATCAGCCCCAGCATTTT. This codes for CASSQDTYSNQPQHF.

This clonotype was found many times. The chain is built from TRBV27 and TRBJ2-1; maybe TRBD2 (6 bases). Trimming took 2 bases from V and 2 from J, leaving 10 bases between them. CDR3 length: 15 amino acids. Per the germline V gene, CDR1 is MNHEY and CDR2 is SMNVEV (reference sequence). As DNA, the CDR3 is TGTGCCAGCAGTTTACGCGGGAATCCCTACAATGAGCAGTTCTTC. Its translation: CASSLRGNPYNEQFF.

This clonotype was seen at least ten times. Lacking the conserved final phenylalanine or tryptophan, this CDR3 likely reflects a read error. The rearrangement joins TRBV2 to TRBJ1-1; weak D call: TRBD1 (6 bases). With 6 bases removed from V and 1 base from J, the gap between germline ends came to 15 bases. The germline gives CDR1 SNHLY, CDR2 FYNNEI. The CDR3 runs 15 residues. CDR3 loop: CASSANGGGNTEAFL. Here the CDR3 DNA reads TGTGCCAGCAGCGCTAACGGAGGGGGGAACACTGAAGCTTTCCTT.

Only a few counts were recorded for this clonotype. V usage is TRBV30 and J usage is TRBJ1-2, with 10 bases identical to TRBD1. The V gene end was trimmed by 2 bases and the J gene end by 7 bases; junction bases not matched to a gene: 7. Germline V gene lookup returns CDR1 GTSNPN and CDR2 SVGIG (reference sequence). The CDR3 contains 14 residues. The CDR3 loop reads CAWSKQGQGTGYTF. The CDR3 DNA is TGTGCCTGGAGTAAACAGGGACAGGGGACTGGCTACACCTTC.

This clonotype appeared a few times. Just one base apart from a much larger clone, this may be a read error. As the CDR3 is not closed by the conserved phenylalanine or tryptophan, this likely results from a read error. The genes are TRBV3-1 and TRBJ1-1; the D is unclear. The CDR3 length is 16 residues. Germline V gene sequence: CDR1 LGHDT, CDR2 YNNKEL (reference sequence). The germline V and J ends were trimmed by 0 bases and 2 bases, with 13 bases remaining between them. Written as DNA, the CDR3 is TGTGCCAGCAGCCAAGATAGAATGCGGGTTAACACTGAAGCTTTCCTT. It yields the protein CASSQDRMRVNTEAFL.

J is TRBJ2-7 and V is TRBV20-1, with TRBD1 matching 8 bases. This CDR3 has 14 residues. V trimming: 1 base; J trimming: 0 bases; junction bases outside the gene matches: 2. CDR1 DFQATT and CDR2 SNEGSKA come from the germline V gene (reference sequence). CDR3 protein: CSARGTGSSYEQYF. CDR3 DNA: TGCAGTGCTAGAGGGACAGGGTCCTCCTACGAGCAGTACTTC.

This clonotype showed up many times. V and J are TRBV7-2 and TRBJ1-2; 12 nucleotides agree with TRBD1. With 5 bases clipped from V and 4 bases from J, the junction kept 14 bases outside the gene matches. This CDR3 is 18 amino acids long. Per germline, CDR1 SGHTA and CDR2 FQGNSA. CDR3 sequence (DNA): TGTGCCAGCAGCACCCGCCTTGGGGGACAGGGGGCAGGCTATGGCTACACCTTC. Translating gives CASSTRLGGQGAGYGYTF.